This T cell receptor beta chain originates from a study of blood T cell repertoires in COVID-19. Study-wide background: Sites across the United States, Italy and Spain contributed samples from acute and convalescent COVID-19. Sources were T cells, B-cell-depleted T cells, or PBMCs; the material itself was cDNA or gDNA.

The CDR3 has 14 residues. The germline CDR1 and CDR2 sequences are LGHNA and YNFKEQ. The V end lost 1 base, the J end lost 4 bases, and 9 bases lay between the germline ends. Original analysis: Amplification of reference gene primers provided the estimated nucleated cell counts. The data were produced by immunoSEQ multiplex PCR, yet TCRdb's version contains in-frame clones alone and is incomplete. That table gives V, J and clone size, and the DNA gave D and trimming. The sample yields roughly 100,000 clones, 88% seen once. The V call is TRBV4-2, the J call TRBJ2-3; D remains ambiguous. The sequencing input was peripheral blood. The sequence came from a human donor in a cohort sampled during active COVID-19. CDR3 loop: CASSQARHSDTQYF. The CDR3, as DNA: TGTGCCAGCAGCCAAGCAAGACACTCAGATACGCAGTATTTT.